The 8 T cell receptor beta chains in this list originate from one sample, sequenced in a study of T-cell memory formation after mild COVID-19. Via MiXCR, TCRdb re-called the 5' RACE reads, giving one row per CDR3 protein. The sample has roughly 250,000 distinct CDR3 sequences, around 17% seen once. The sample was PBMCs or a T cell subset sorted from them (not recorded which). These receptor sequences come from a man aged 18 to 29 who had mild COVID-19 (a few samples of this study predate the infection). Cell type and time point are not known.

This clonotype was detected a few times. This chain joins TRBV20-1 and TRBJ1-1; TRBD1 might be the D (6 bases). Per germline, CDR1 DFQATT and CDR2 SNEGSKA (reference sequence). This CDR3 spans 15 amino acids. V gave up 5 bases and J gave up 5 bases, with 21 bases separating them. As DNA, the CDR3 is TGCAGTGCTGGAACCAACGGGGGGCGCGGGACTGAAGCTTTCTTT. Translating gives CSAGTNGGRGTEAFF.

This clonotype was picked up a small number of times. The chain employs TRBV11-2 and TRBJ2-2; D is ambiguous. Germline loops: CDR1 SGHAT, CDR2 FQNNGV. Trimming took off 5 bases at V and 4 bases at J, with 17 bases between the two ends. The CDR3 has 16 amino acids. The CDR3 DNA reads TGTGCCAGCAGCCACGCGGCCCAGCGTAGCACCGGGGAGCTGTTTTTT. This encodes CASSHAAQRSTGELFF.

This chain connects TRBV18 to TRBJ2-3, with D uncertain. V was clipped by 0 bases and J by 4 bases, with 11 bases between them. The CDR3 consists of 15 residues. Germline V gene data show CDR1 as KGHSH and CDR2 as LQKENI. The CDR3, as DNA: TGTGCCAGCTCACCACCAAGCAGGTTGGCAGATACGCAGTATTTT. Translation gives CASSPPSRLADTQYF.

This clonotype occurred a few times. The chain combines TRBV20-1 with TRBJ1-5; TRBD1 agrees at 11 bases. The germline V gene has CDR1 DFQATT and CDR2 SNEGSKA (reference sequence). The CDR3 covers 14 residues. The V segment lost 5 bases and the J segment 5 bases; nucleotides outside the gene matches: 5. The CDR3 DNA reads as TGCAGTGCTTCGGACAGGGGGCTAGATCAGCCCCAGCATTTT. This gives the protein CSASDRGLDQPQHF.

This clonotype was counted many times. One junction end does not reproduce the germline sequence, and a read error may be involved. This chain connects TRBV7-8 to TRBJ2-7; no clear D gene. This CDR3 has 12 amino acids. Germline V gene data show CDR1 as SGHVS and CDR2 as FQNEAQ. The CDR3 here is CASNLGRIEQYF. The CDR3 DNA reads TGTGCCAGCAACTTAGGTCGTATCGAGCAGTACTTC.

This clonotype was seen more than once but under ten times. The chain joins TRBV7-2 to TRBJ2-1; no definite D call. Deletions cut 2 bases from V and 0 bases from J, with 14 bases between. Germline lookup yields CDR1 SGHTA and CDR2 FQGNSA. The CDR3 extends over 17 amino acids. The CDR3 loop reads CASSLRTDPSSYNEQFF. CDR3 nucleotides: TGTGCCAGCAGCTTACGGACCGACCCTAGCTCCTACAATGAGCAGTTCTTC.

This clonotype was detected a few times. CDR3 sequence: CSARDGEYRYEQYV. As DNA, the CDR3 is TGCAGCGCCCGGGACGGCGAATATAGATACGAGCAGTACGTC. The chain combines TRBV29-1 with TRBJ2-7; D possibly uses TRBD1 or TRBD2 (5 bases each). The CDR3 is 14 amino acids. V gave up 7 bases and J gave up 4 bases, with 20 bases separating them. CDR1 and CDR2 from the germline V gene are SQVTM and ANQGSEA.

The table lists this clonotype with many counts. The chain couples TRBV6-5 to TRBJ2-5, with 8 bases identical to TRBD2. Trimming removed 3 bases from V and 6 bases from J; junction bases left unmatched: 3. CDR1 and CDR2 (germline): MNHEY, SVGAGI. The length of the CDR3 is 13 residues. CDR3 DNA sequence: TGTGCCAGCAGTTATTCGGGGGGGAAGACCCAGTACTTC. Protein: CASSYSGGKTQYF.